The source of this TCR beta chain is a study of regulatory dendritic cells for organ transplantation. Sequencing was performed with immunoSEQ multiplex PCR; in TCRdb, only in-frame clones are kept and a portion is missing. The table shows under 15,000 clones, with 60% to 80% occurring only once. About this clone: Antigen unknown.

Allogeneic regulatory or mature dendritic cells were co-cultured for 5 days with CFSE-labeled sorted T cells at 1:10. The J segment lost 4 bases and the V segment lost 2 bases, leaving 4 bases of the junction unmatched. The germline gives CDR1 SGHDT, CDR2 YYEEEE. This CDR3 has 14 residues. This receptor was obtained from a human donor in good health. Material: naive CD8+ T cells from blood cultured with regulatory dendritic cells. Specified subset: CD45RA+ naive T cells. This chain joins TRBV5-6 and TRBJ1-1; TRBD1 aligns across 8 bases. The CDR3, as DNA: TGTGCCAGCAGCTTAGGACAGGGCGCCACTGAAGCTTTCTTT. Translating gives CASSLGQGATEAFF. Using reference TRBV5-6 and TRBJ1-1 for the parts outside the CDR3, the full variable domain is DAGVTQSPTHLIKTRGQQVTLRCSPKSGHDTVSWYQQALGQGPQFIFQYYEEEERQRGNFPDRFSGHQFPNYSSELNVNALLLGDSALYLCASSLGQGATEAFFGQGTRLTVV.